One sample yielded the 3 T cell receptor beta chains listed below, sequenced in a study of glioma-infiltrating T cells after dendritic cell vaccination. TCRdb's table, derived via immunoSEQ multiplex PCR, lists solely in-frame clones and lacks some. The sample lists around 89,000 clones, about nine tenths seen once, with 15% to 17% in the top ten. The input for sequencing was blood, taken before dendritic cell vaccination. The receptor source for this set is a human donor with glioblastoma.

J is TRBJ1-1 and V is TRBV2; no clear D gene. Trimming shortened V by 8 bases and J by 7 bases, and 17 bases separated the two germline ends. Germline CDR1 and CDR2: SNHLY and FYNNEI. The CDR3 is 13 amino acids. The CDR3 here is CASGWASLGEAFF. In DNA, the CDR3 is TGTGCCAGCGGCTGGGCGAGCCTTGGTGAAGCTTTCTTT.

The rearrangement uses TRBV6-1 and TRBJ2-5; TRBD1 might be the D (6 bases). The end of the DNA fits TRBJ2-7 better, so the J call may be wrong. The CDR3 extends over 14 amino acids. The germline V gene has CDR1 MNHNS and CDR2 SASEGT. The chain's CDR3 is CASSGGGQSYEQYF. The CDR3 region has the DNA TGTGCCAGCAGTGGGGGTGGACAGTCCTACGAGCAGTACTTC.

This chain joins TRBV7-9 and TRBJ2-1, with D perhaps TRBD2 (5 bases). V lost 5 bases and J 1 base, leaving 12 bases between the germline ends. CDR3 size: 15 residues. The germline V gene has CDR1 SEHNR and CDR2 FQNEAQ (reference sequence). This CDR3 reads CASSLESGSYNEQFF. Written as DNA, the CDR3 is TGTGCCAGCAGCCTAGAAAGCGGTTCCTACAATGAGCAGTTCTTC. Full variable domain (rest looked up from reference TRBV7-9 and TRBJ2-1): DTGVSQNPRHKITKRGQNVTFRCDPISEHNRLYWYRQTLGQGPEFLTYFQNEAQLEKSRLLSDRFSAERPKGSFSTLEIQRTEQGDSAMYLCASSLESGSYNEQFFGPGTRLTVL.